The sequence of this T cell receptor (beta chain) was determined in a study of cytomegalovirus exposure and HLA in healthy donors. About the study: Clustering assigned 81% of the approximately 430 genotyped donors to the Caucasian-associated ancestry cluster.

Study-level results: Several of the most significant clusters were apparently associated with common viral pathogens in a later analysis. When analyzed later, the rates of TCR association showed variation by HLA locus, with DRB1 the most and HLA-C the fewest.

This CDR3 spans 15 amino acids. The germline V and J ends were trimmed by 5 bases and 4 bases, with 17 bases remaining between them. CDR1 and CDR2 from the germline V gene are SGHNT and YENEEA. The primer mix had 60 Vbeta and 13 Jbeta primers. How the authors handled the data: In a later analysis, around 12 million of about 80 million unique beta chains occurred in at least two donors. Generated by immunoSEQ multiplex PCR, the TCRdb table keeps only in-frame clones and is missing some. V, J and clone size were drawn from that table, and D and trimming were deduced from the DNA. Among some 130,000 clones, 80% were seen once, and the ten largest hold approximately 4.3%. Note on this clone: The antigen remains undetermined.

The sequence derives from a man aged 25 to 45 in good health. The chain recombines TRBV11-3 with TRBJ1-2; no firm D call. Sequencing was carried out using PBMCs. CDR3 DNA: TGTGCCAGCAGCCTCACGGGCGGAGGCGGCTATGGCTACACCTTC. Its translation: CASSLTGGGGYGYTF.